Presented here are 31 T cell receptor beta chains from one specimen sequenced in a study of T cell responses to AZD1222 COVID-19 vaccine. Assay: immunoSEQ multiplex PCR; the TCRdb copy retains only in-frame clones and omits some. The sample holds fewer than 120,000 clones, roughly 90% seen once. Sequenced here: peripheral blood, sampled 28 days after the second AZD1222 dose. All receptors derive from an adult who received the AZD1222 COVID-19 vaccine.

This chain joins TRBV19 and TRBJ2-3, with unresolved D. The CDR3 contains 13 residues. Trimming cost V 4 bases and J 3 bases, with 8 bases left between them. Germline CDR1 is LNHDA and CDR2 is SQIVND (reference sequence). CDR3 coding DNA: TGTGCCAGTAGTAGCCAGATTACAGATACGCAGTATTTT. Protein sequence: CASSSQITDTQYF.

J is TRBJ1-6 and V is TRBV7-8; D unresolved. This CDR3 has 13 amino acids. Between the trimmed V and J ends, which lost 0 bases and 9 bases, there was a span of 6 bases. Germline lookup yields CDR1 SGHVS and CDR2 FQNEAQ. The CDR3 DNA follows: TGTGCCAGCAGCTTAGCCGGGAGTTCACCCCTCCACTTT. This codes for CASSLAGSSPLHF.

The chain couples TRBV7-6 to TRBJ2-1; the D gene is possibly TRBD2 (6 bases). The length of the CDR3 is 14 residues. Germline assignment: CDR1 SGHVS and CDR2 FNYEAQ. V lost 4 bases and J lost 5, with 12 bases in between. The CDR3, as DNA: TGTGCCAGCAGCTACGGGGGATCCAACAATGAGCAGTTCTTC. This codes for CASSYGGSNNEQFF.

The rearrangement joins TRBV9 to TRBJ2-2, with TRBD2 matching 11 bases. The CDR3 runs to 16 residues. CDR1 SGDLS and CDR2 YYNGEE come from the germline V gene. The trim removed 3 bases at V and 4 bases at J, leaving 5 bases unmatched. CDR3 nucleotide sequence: TGTGCCAGCAGCGACCGACTAGCGGGGCCCACCGGGGAGCTGTTTTTT. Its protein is CASSDRLAGPTGELFF. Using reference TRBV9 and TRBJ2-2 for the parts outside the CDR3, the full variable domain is DSGVTQTPKHLITATGQRVTLRCSPRSGDLSVYWYQQSLDQGLQFLIQYYNGEERAKGNILERFSAQQFPDLHSELNLSSLELGDSALYFCASSDRLAGPTGELFFGEGSRLTVL.

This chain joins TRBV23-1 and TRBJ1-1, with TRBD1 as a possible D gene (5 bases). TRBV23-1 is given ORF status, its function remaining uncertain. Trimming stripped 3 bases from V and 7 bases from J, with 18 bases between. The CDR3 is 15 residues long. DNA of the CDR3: TGCGCCAGCAGTCATCCCCGGCCTCGGACACGTGAAGCTTTCTTT. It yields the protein CASSHPRPRTREAFF.

CDR3 nucleotide sequence: TGTGCCAGCAGCCAACCCGACAGGCCCCAGACTTTCTTT. It encodes CASSQPDRPQTFF. This chain uses TRBV3-1 (or the pseudogene TRBV3-2) with TRBJ1-1, with a possible D match to TRBD1 (6 bases). The CDR3 is 13 residues long. Germline CDR1 and CDR2: LGHDT and YNNKEL (reference sequence). Deletions cut 2 bases from V and 12 bases from J, with 16 bases between.

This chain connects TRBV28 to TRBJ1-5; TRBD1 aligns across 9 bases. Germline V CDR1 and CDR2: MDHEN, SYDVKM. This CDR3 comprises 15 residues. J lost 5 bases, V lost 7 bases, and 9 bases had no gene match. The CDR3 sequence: CASTFGTGRDQPQHF. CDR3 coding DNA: TGTGCCAGCACGTTCGGGACAGGGAGGGATCAGCCCCAGCATTTT.

CDR3 sequence (DNA): TGTGCCAGCTCACCGGGGGCGCAGGTATTATCACCCCTCCACTTT. Residues: CASSPGAQVLSPLHF. The V gene is TRBV18, the J gene TRBJ1-6, with a possible D match to TRBD1 (6 bases). The CDR3 contains 15 residues. Germline CDR1 reads KGHSH; CDR2 reads LQKENI. V shed 3 bases and J shed 10 bases, with 16 bases lying between them.

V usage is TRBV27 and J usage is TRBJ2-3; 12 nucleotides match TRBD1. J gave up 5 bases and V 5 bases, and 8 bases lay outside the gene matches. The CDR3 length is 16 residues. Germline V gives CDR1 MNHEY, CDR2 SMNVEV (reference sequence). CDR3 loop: CASSPPGQGALDTQYF. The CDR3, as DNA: TGTGCCAGCAGTCCTCCGGGACAGGGGGCTCTAGATACGCAGTATTTT.

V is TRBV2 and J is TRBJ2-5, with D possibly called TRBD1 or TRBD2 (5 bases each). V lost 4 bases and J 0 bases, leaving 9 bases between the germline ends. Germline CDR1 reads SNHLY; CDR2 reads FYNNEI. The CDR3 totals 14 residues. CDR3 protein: CASSVGTNQETQYF. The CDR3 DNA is TGTGCCAGCAGTGTGGGGACGAACCAAGAGACCCAGTACTTC.

CDR3 protein: CSASWGGYGYTF. CDR3 DNA: TGCAGTGCTAGTTGGGGTGGATATGGCTACACCTTC. The gene calls are TRBV20-1 and TRBJ1-2; D is uncertain. Germline V gene lookup returns CDR1 DFQATT and CDR2 SNEGSKA (reference sequence). The CDR3 length is 12 residues. V was cut by 3 bases and J by 5 bases, with 10 bases left in between.

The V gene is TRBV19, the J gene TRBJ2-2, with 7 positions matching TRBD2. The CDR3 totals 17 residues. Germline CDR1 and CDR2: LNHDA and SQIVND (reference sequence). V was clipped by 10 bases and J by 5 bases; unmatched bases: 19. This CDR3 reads CATYTRAGRSSTGELFF. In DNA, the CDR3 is TGTGCCACCTACACTAGAGCGGGGCGAAGCAGTACCGGGGAGCTGTTTTTT.

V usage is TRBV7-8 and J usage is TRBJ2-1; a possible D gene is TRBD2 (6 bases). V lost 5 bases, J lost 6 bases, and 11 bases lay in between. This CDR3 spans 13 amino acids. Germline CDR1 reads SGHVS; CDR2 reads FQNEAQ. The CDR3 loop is CASSGGMRNEQFF. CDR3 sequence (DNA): TGTGCCAGCAGCGGAGGGATGCGCAATGAGCAGTTCTTC.

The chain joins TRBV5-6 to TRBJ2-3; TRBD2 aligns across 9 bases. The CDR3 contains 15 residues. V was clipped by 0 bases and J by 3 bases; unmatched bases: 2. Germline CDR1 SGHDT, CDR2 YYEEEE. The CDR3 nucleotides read TGTGCCAGCAGCTTGGCTAGCGGGGAAACAGATACGCAGTATTTT. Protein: CASSLASGETDTQYF.

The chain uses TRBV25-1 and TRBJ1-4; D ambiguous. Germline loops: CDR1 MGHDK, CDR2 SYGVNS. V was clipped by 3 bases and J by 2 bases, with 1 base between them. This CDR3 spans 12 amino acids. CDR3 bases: TGTGCCAGCAGTGAGACTAATGAAAAACTGTTTTTT. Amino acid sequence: CASSETNEKLFF.

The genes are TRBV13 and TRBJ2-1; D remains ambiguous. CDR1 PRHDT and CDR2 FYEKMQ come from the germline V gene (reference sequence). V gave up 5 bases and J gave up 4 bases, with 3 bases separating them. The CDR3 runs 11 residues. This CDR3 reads CASSIYNEQFF. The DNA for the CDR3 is TGTGCCAGCAGCATTTACAATGAGCAGTTCTTC. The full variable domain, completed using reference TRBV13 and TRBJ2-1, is AAGVIQSPRHLIKEKRETATLKCYPIPRHDTVYWYQQGPGQDPQFLISFYEKMQSDKGSIPDRFSAQQFSDYHSELNMSSLELGDSALYFCASSIYNEQFFGPGTRLTVL.

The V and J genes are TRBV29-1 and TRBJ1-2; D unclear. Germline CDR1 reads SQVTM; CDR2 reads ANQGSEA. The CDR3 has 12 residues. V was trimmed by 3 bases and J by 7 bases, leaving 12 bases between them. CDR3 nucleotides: TGCAGCGTTGAGTTTGTTTCGAGTGGCTACACCTTC. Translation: CSVEFVSSGYTF.

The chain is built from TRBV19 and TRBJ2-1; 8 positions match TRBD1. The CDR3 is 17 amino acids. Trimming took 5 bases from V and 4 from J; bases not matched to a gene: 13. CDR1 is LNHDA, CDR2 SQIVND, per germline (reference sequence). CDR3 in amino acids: CASSGIGTGGLYNEQFF. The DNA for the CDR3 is TGTGCCAGTAGTGGCATCGGGACAGGAGGACTATACAATGAGCAGTTCTTC.

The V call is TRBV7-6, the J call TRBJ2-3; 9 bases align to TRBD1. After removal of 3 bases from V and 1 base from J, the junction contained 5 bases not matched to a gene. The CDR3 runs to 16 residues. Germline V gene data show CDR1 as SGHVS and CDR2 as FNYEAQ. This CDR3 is CASSFIDRGGTDTQYF. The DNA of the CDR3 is TGTGCCAGCAGCTTTATCGACAGGGGGGGCACAGATACGCAGTATTTT.

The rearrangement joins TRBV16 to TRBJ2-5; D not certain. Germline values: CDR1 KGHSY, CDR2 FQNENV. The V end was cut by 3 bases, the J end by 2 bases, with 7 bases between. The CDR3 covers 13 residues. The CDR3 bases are TGTGCCAGCAGCCAGCAACAGCAAGAGACCCAGTACTTC. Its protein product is CASSQQQQETQYF. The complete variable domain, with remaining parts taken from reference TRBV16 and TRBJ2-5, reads GEEVAQTPKHLVRGEGQKAKLYCAPIKGHSYVFWYQQVLKNEFKFLISFQNENVFDETGMPKERFSAKCLPNSPCSLEIQATKLEDSAVYFCASSQQQQETQYFGPGTRLLVL.

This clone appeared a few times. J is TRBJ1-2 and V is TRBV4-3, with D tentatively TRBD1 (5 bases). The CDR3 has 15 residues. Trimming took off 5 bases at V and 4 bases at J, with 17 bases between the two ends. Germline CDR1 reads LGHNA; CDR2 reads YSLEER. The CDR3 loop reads CASSGRDGRGYGYTF. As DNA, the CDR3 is TGCGCCAGCAGCGGAAGGGATGGGAGGGGCTATGGCTACACCTTC.

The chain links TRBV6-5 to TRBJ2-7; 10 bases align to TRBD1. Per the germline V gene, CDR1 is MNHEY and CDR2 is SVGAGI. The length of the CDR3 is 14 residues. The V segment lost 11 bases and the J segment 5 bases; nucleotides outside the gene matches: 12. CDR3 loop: CALRGGQGSHEQYF. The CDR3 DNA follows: TGTGCCCTCAGGGGGGGACAGGGGTCCCACGAGCAGTACTTC.

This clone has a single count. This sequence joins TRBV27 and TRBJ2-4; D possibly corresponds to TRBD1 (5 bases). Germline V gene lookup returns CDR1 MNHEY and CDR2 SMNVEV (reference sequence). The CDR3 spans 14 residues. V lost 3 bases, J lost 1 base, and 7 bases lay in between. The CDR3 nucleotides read TGTGCCAGCAGTTTCTCAGGGGCCAAAAACATTCAGTACTTC. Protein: CASSFSGAKNIQYF.

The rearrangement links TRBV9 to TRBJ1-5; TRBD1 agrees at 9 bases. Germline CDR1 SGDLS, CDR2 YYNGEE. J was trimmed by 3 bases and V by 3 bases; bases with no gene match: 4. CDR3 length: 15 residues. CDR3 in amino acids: CASSEGQGINQPQHF. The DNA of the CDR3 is TGTGCCAGCAGCGAGGGACAGGGAATCAATCAGCCCCAGCATTTT.

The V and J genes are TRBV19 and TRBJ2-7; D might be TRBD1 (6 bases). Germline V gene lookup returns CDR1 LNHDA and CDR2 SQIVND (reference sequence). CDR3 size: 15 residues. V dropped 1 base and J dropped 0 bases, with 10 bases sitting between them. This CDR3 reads CASSIGPGHSYEQYF. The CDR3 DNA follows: TGTGCCAGTAGTATAGGTCCGGGACACTCCTACGAGCAGTACTTC.

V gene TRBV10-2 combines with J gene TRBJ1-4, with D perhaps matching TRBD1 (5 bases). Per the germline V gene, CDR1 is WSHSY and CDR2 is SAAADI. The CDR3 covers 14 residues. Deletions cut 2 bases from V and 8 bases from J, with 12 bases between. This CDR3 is CASSEGRVAEKLFF. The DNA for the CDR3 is TGCGCCAGCAGTGAGGGCAGGGTTGCAGAAAAACTGTTTTTT.

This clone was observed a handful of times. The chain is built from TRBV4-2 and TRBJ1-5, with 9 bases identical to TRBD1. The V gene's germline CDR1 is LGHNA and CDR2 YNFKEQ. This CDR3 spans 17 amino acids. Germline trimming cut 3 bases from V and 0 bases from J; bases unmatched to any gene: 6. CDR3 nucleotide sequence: TGTGCCAGCAGCCAGGGACAGGGTGCTTATAGCAATCAGCCCCAGCATTTT. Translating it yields CASSQGQGAYSNQPQHF.

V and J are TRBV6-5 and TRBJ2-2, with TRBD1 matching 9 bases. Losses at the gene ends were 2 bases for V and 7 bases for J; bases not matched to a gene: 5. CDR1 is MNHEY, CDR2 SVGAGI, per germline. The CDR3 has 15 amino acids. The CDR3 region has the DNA TGTGCCAGCAGTTACCCGACAGGGGGTAACGGGGAGCTGTTTTTT. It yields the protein CASSYPTGGNGELFF.

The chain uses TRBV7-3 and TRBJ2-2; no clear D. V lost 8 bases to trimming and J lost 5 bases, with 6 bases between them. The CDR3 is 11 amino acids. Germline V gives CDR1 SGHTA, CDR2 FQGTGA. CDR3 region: CASGRTGELFF. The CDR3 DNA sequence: TGTGCCAGCGGTCGGACCGGGGAGCTGTTTTTT.

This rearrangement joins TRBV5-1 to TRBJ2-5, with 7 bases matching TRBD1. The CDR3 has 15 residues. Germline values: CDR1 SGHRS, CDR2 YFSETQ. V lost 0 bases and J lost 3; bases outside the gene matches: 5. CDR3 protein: CASSLEITGEETQYF. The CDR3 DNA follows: TGCGCCAGCAGCTTGGAAATAACAGGGGAAGAGACCCAGTACTTC.

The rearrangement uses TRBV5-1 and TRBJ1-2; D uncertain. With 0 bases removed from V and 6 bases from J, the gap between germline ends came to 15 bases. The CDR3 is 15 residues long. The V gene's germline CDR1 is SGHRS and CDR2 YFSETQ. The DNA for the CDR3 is TGCGCCAGCAGCTTGGGGTTGTTGGGGAGCCATGGCTACACCTTC. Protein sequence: CASSLGLLGSHGYTF.